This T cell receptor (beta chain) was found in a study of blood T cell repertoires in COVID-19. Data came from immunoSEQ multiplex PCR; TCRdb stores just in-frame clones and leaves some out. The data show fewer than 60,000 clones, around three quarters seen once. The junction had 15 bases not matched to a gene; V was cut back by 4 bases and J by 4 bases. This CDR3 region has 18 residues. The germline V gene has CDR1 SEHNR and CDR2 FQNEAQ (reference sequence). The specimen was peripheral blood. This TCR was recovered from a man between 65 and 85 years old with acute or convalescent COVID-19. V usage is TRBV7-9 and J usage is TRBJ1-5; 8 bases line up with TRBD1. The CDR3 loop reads CASSSQSGGASLNQPQHF. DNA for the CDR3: TGTGCCAGCAGCTCCCAATCAGGGGGCGCGTCCCTTAATCAGCCCCAGCATTTT.